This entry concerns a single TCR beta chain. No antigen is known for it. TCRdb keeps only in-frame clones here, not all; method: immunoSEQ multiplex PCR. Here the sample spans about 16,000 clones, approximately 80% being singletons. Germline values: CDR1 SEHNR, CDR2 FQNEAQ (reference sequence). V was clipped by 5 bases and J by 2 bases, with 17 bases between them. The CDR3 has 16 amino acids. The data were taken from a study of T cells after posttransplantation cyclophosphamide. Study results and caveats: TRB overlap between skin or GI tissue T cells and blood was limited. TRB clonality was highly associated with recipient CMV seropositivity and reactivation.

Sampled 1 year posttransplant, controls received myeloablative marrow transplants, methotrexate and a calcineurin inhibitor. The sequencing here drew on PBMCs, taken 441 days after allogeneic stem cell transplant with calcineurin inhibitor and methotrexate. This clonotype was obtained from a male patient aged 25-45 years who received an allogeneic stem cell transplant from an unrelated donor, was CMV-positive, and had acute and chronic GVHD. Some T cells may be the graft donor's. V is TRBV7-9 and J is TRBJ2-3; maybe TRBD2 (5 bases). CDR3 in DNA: TGTGCCAGCAGCCTCCCCTTCGCGGGTCCCACAGATACGCAGTATTTT. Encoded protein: CASSLPFAGPTDTQYF.